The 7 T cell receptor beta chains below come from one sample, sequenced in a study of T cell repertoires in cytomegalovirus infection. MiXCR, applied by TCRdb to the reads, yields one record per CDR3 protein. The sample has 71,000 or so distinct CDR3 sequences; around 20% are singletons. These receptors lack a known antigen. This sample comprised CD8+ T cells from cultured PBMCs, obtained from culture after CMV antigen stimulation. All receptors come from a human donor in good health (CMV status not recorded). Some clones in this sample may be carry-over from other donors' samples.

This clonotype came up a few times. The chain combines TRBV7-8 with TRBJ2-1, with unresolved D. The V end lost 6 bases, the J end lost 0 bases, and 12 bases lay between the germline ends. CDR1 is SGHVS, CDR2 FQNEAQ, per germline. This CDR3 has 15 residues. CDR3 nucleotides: TGTGCCAGCAGGATCCAGTCTTACTCCTACAATGAGCAGTTCTTC. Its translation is CASRIQSYSYNEQFF.

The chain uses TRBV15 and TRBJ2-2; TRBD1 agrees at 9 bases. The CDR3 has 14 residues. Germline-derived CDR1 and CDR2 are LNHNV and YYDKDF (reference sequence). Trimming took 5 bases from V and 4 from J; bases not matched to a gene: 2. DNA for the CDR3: TGTGCCACCAGCTCGGACAGGGGCACCGGGGAGCTGTTTTTT. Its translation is CATSSDRGTGELFF.

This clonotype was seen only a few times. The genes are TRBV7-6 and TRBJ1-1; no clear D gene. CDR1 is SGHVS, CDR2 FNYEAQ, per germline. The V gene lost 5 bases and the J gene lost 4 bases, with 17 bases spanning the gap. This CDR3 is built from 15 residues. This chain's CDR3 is CASSLGFSGATEAFF. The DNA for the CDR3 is TGTGCCAGCAGCCTGGGTTTTTCCGGAGCCACTGAAGCTTTCTTT.

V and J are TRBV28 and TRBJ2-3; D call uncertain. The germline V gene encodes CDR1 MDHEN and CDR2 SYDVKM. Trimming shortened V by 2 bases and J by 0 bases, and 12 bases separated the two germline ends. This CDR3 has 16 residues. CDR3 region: CASSLMDGASTDTQYF. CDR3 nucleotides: TGTGCCAGCAGTTTAATGGACGGAGCTAGCACAGATACGCAGTATTTT.

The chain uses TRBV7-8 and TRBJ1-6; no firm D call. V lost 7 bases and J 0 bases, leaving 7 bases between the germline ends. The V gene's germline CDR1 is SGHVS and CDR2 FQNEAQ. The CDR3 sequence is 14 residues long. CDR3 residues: CASKVDSYNSPLHF. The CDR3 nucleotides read TGTGCCAGCAAGGTGGACTCCTATAATTCACCCCTCCACTTT.

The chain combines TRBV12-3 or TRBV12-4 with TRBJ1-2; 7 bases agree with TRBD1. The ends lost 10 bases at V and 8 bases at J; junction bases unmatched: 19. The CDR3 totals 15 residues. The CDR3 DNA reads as TGTGCCATTCATGGGAGCCAGGGGGACCTGGGAGGCTACACCTTC. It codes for CAIHGSQGDLGGYTF.

The CDR3 DNA follows: TGTGCCAGCAGTTCGAGCGGGGCCTTCCAAGAGACCCAGTACTTC. Protein sequence: CASSSSGAFQETQYF. The chain employs TRBV27 and TRBJ2-5, with 7 nucleotides matching TRBD2. The CDR3 is 15 residues long. J gave up 1 base and V 4 bases, and 6 bases lay outside the gene matches. CDR1 is MNHEY, CDR2 SMNVEV, per germline (reference sequence).